The entry that follows covers one T cell receptor beta chain sequence. Its antigen is unknown. The sample belongs to a study of T cell repertoires in cytomegalovirus infection. Whole-study context: Public TCR beta signatures were indicative of both CMV infection and a matching HLA type.

From the reads, TCRdb called clonotypes with MiXCR, one entry per CDR3 protein. There are hundreds of thousands of distinct CDR3 sequences in the sample; roughly 30% occur only once, and around a sixth lies in the top ten. Sample: cultured PBMCs, taken from culture after CMV antigen stimulation. The TCR originated in a human donor in good health (CMV status not recorded). Some clones in this sample may be carry-over from other donors' samples.

CDR3 region: CATTENSYNSPLHF. The CDR3 nucleotides are TGTGCCACCACGGAGAATTCCTATAATTCACCCCTCCACTTT. This chain connects TRBV19 to TRBJ1-6, with D uncertain. The CDR3 sequence is 14 residues long. Germline CDR1 LNHDA, CDR2 SQIVND (reference sequence). V was trimmed by 10 bases and J by 1 base, leaving 11 bases between them.